These 15 T cell receptor beta chains were all obtained from the same sample, sequenced in a study of PD-1 blockade in classical Hodgkin lymphoma. All the patients suffered relapse after autologous stem cell transplantation, and brentuximab vedotin exposure differed. Some clones are missing from TCRdb's copy, which holds only in-frame ones; the method was immunoSEQ multiplex PCR. The sample consists of 5,500 to 8,000 clones, approximately 84% of them appearing once. The sample here was peripheral blood mononuclear cells (PBMCs), taken at baseline. The receptors come from a human donor with classical Hodgkin lymphoma.

The rearrangement links TRBV7-6 to TRBJ1-5, with 9 bases matching TRBD1. From germline, CDR1 is SGHVS and CDR2 FNYEAQ. The CDR3 runs 15 residues. V dropped 1 base and J dropped 3; count of bases not matched to a gene: 1. In DNA, the CDR3 is TGTGCCAGCAGCTTAGGGGACAGGGACAATCAGCCCCAGCATTTT. This encodes CASSLGDRDNQPQHF.

The chain links TRBV5-3 to TRBJ2-6; 9 nucleotides match TRBD1. TRBV5-3 is marked as an open reading frame, function uncertain. The CDR3 totals 15 residues. V gave up 5 bases and J gave up 10 bases; unmatched junction bases: 10. This CDR3 reads CARSPDRGGGNVLTF. CDR3 DNA sequence: TGTGCCAGAAGTCCCGACAGGGGGGGTGGTAACGTCCTGACTTTC.

This clone was counted between two and nine times. The chain combines TRBV15 with TRBJ2-3, with 10 nucleotides matching TRBD1. Germline CDR1 is LNHNV and CDR2 is YYDKDF (reference sequence). The CDR3 is 17 amino acids. The ends lost 0 bases at V and 3 bases at J; junction bases unmatched: 6. The CDR3 DNA is TGTGCCACCAGCAGAGACCCCATGGGACAGGGGACAGATACGCAGTATTTT. Translating gives CATSRDPMGQGTDTQYF.

The genes are TRBV28 and TRBJ1-3; D may be TRBD1 (5 bases). CDR1 MDHEN and CDR2 SYDVKM come from the germline V gene. CDR3 length equals 16 residues. Trimming took 3 bases from V and 2 from J, leaving 14 bases between them. The CDR3 is CASSFSGAFTGNTIYF. The CDR3 DNA follows: TGTGCCAGCAGTTTCAGTGGGGCTTTCACTGGAAACACCATATATTTT.

The J gene is TRBJ1-3, the V gene TRBV15; no clear D. CDR1 and CDR2 (germline): LNHNV, YYDKDF (reference sequence). The CDR3 contains 15 residues. Trimming removed 0 bases from V and 6 bases from J, with 12 bases in between. CDR3 coding DNA: TGTGCCACCAGCAGAGACGGTATAGCCGCAAACACCATATATTTT. This encodes CATSRDGIAANTIYF. Full variable domain (missing parts from reference TRBV15 and TRBJ1-3): DAMVIQNPRYQVTQFGKPVTLSCSQTLNHNVMYWYQQKSSQAPKLLFHYYDKDFNNEADTPDNFQSRRPNTSFCFLDIRSPGLGDTAMYLCATSRDGIAANTIYFGEGSWLTVV.

V gene TRBV18 combines with J gene TRBJ2-3, with TRBD1 matching over 9 bases. The CDR3 consists of 15 residues. Germline values: CDR1 KGHSH, CDR2 LQKENI. J gave up 0 bases and V 4 bases, and 2 bases lay outside the gene matches. DNA of the CDR3: TGTGCCAGCTCACTAGACAGGGGGAGCACAGATACGCAGTATTTT. Amino acids: CASSLDRGSTDTQYF.

This clone has only one observation. V gene TRBV7-8 combines with J gene TRBJ2-1; 13 nucleotides line up with TRBD2. Germline V gives CDR1 SGHVS, CDR2 FQNEAQ. CDR3 length: 15 residues. Germline trimming cut 4 bases from V and 5 bases from J; bases unmatched to any gene: 2. CDR3 nucleotide sequence: TGTGCCAGCAGCTCGGGACTAGCGGGGAACAATGAGCAGTTCTTC. Translating it yields CASSSGLAGNNEQFF.

This clone was found a few times. The chain recombines TRBV18 with TRBJ2-5, with 7 bases aligning to TRBD2. The germline V gene encodes CDR1 KGHSH and CDR2 LQKENI. There are 17 residues in the CDR3. V lost 5 bases to trimming and J lost 5 bases; unmatched junction nucleotides: 17. CDR3 region: CASSSPGGGREGETQYF. The CDR3 bases are TGTGCCAGCTCATCCCCAGGAGGCGGGAGAGAAGGGGAGACCCAGTACTTC.

The chain carries TRBV5-1 and TRBJ2-3; D may match TRBD1 or TRBD2 (5 bases each). Germline V gene lookup returns CDR1 SGHRS and CDR2 YFSETQ. This CDR3 comprises 13 residues. Trimming removed 0 bases from V and 7 bases from J, with 9 bases in between. Written as DNA, the CDR3 is TGCGCCAGCAGCTTGGAGGGACCCAATACGCAGTATTTT. Translating gives CASSLEGPNTQYF.

This chain links TRBV4-2 with TRBJ2-7, with TRBD1 matching 7 bases. This CDR3 spans 16 amino acids. The germline gives CDR1 LGHNA, CDR2 YNFKEQ. The V gene end was trimmed by 1 base and the J gene end by 3 bases; junction bases not matched to a gene: 9. The DNA for the CDR3 is TGTGCCAGCAGCCAAGTTGTGGCTTCAGGGGGCTACGAGCAGTACTTC. Encoded protein: CASSQVVASGGYEQYF.

This clone was seen only once. The chain recombines TRBV9 with TRBJ2-2; D gene uncertain. The CDR3 sequence is 17 residues long. The germline V gene encodes CDR1 SGDLS and CDR2 YYNGEE. The V end lost 0 bases, the J end lost 0 bases, and 12 bases lay between the germline ends. CDR3 nucleotide sequence: TGTGCCAGCAGCGTAGGAAGGAGCGAGGCGAACACCGGGGAGCTGTTTTTT. This encodes CASSVGRSEANTGELFF.

The genes are TRBV28 and TRBJ2-1; 7 bases agree with TRBD2. V lost 5 bases and J lost 3; bases outside the gene matches: 19. This CDR3 has 19 residues. Germline CDR1 and CDR2: MDHEN and SYDVKM. The CDR3 DNA is TGTGCCAGCAGTCCGCGATCTAGCGGCCTACGAAGAGGCTACAATGAGCAGTTCTTC. Protein sequence: CASSPRSSGLRRGYNEQFF.

This clone was detected only once. The chain combines TRBV5-6 with TRBJ1-5; D not certain. Germline CDR1 is SGHDT and CDR2 is YYEEEE. This CDR3 contains 15 residues. Trimming cost V 1 base and J 4 bases, with 12 bases left between them. This CDR3 reads CASSLSWRGNQPQHF. The CDR3 DNA is TGTGCCAGCAGCTTGTCTTGGCGCGGTAATCAGCCCCAGCATTTT.

V and J are TRBV14 and TRBJ1-4; 8 bases align to TRBD1. V lost 4 bases, J lost 5 bases, and 6 bases stayed unmatched. Looked up from germline, CDR1 is SGHDN and CDR2 is FVKESK. The CDR3 is 15 amino acids. CDR3: CASSPLDRVNEKLFF. CDR3 nucleotides: TGTGCCAGCAGCCCCCTGGACAGGGTGAATGAAAAACTGTTTTTT.

The rearrangement links TRBV27 to TRBJ2-7; 8 positions match TRBD1. CDR1 is MNHEY, CDR2 SMNVEV, per germline (reference sequence). The CDR3 is 16 residues long. J gave up 2 bases and V 4 bases, and 10 bases lay outside the gene matches. The CDR3 loop reads CASSSTPGGAAYEQYF. CDR3 sequence (DNA): TGTGCCAGCAGTTCAACCCCAGGGGGCGCCGCCTACGAGCAGTACTTC.